A selection of T cell receptor beta chains follows, all from one sample in a study of blood T cell repertoires in COVID-19. Method: immunoSEQ multiplex PCR; TCRdb's copy keeps in-frame clones and lacks some. The sample lists about 170,000 clones, approximately 79% occurring once. Sequenced material: peripheral blood. Receptor source: a woman of 80 years or more with acute or convalescent COVID-19. The conserved cysteine and the conserved F or W are not part of the CDR3 here. Each record gives: V gene, CDR3 protein.

v_gene: TRBV11-3; CDR3aa: ASSRGLDTEAF
v_gene: TRBV9; CDR3aa: ASSVASRRDTQY
v_gene: TRBV29-1; CDR3aa: SVERTSGHNNEQF
v_gene: TRBV7-2; CDR3aa: ASSGQGNSGEKLF
v_gene: TRBV28; CDR3aa: ASSQGGPNYGYT
v_gene: TRBV28; CDR3aa: ASSLAGGPLQDEQY
v_gene: TRBV18; CDR3aa: ASSRDSPTDTQY
v_gene: TRBV27; CDR3aa: ASSVRSGNTYEQY
v_gene: TRBV6-5; CDR3aa: ASSQDRNYGYT
v_gene: TRBV30; CDR3aa: AWSSQGRYNEQF
v_gene: TRBV7-9; CDR3aa: ASSPLDRGQGGYT
v_gene: TRBV30; CDR3aa: AWSVGGGRHSEQY
v_gene: TRBV11-2; CDR3aa: ASSLVGGLAGVEQF
v_gene: TRBV6-5; CDR3aa: ASRVTGGDYGYT
v_gene: TRBV4-1; CDR3aa: ASSQVRAGGPSPQETQY
v_gene: TRBV6-5; CDR3aa: ASSYSVDEQF
v_gene: TRBV28; CDR3aa: ASNQEGLDEQY
v_gene: TRBV10-1; CDR3aa: ASRAVASGEQY
v_gene: TRBV4-3; CDR3aa: ASSPRSGSKDTGELF